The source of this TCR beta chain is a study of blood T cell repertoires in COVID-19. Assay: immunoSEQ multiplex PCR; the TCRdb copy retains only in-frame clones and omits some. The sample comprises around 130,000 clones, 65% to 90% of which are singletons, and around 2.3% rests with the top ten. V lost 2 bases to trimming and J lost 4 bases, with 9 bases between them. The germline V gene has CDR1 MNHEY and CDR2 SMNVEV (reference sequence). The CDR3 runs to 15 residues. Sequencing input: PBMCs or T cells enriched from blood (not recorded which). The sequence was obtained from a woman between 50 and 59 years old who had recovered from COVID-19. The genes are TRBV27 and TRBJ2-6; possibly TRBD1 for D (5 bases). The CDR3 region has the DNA TGTGCCAGCAGTTTAAGGGGCGACGGGGCCAACGTCCTGACTTTC. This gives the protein CASSLRGDGANVLTF.